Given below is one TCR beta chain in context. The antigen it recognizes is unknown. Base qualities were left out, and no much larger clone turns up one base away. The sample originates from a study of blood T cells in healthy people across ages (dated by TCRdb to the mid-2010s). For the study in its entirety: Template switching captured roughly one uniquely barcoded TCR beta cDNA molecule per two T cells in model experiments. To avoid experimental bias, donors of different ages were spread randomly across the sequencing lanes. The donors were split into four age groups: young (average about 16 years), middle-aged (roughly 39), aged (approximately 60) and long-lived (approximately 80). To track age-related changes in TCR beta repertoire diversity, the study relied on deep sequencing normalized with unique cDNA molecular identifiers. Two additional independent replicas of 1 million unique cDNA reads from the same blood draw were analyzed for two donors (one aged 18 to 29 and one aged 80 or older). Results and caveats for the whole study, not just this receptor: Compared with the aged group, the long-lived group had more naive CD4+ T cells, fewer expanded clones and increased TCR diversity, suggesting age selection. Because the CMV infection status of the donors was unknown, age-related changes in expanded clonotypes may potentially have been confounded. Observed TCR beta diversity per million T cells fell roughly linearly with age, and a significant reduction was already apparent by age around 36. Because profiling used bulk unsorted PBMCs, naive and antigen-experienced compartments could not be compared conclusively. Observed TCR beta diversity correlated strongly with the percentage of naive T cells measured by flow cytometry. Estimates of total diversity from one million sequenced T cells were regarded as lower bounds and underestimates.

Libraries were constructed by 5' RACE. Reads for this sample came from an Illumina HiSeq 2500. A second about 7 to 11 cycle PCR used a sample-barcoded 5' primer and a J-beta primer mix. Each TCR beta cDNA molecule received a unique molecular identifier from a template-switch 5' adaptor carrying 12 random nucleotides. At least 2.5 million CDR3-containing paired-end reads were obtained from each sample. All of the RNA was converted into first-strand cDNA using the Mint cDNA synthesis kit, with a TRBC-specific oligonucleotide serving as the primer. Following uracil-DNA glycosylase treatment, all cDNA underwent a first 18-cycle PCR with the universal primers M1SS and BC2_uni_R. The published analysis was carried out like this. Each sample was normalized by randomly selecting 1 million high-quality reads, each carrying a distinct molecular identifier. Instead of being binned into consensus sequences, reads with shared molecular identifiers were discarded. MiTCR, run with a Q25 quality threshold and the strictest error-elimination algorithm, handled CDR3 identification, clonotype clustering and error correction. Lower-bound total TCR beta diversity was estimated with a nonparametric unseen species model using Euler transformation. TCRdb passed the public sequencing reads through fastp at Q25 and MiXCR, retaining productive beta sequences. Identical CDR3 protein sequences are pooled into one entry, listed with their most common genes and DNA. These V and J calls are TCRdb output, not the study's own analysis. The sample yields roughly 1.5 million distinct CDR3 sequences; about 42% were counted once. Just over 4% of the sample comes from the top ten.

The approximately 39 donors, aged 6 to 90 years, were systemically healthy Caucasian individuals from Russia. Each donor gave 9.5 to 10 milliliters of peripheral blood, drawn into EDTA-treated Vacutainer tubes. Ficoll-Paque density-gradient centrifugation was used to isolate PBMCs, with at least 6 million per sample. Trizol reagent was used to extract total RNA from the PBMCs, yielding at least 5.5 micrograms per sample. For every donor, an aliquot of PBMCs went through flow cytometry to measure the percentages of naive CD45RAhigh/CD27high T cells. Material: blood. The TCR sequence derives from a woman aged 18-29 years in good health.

The CDR3 protein is CASSADGAGYTF. The sequence in DNA is TGTGCCAGCAGCGCCGACGGGGCTGGCTACACCTTC. The V and J genes are TRBV7-9 and TRBJ1-2; TRBD1 could be the D gene, as 5 bases match. CDR3 length: 12 amino acids, cysteine to phenylalanine. Here the CDR3 DNA is all that survives: 36 bases in frame from base 1. The junction carries 11 bases between V and J, which are trimmed by 5 bases and 7 bases respectively. CDR1 and CDR2 are read off the germline V gene (reference sequence) as SEHNR and FQNEAQ.